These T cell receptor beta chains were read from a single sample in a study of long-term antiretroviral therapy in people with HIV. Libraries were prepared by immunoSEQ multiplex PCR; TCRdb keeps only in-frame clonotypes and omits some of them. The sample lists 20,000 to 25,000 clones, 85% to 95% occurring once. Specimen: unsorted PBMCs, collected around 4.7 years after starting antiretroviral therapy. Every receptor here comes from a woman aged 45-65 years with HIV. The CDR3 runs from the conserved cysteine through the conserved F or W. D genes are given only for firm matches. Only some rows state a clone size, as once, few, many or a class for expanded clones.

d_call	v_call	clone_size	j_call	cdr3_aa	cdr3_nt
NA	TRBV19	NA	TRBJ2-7	CASSIPGSRIYEQYF	TGTGCCAGTAGTATCCCTGGTAGCAGGATCTACGAGCAGTACTTC
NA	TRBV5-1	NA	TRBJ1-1	CASSLDRNTEAFF	TGCGCCAGCAGCTTGGATAGGAACACTGAAGCTTTCTTT
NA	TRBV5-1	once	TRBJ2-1	CASSLGRPGYSYNEQFF	TGCGCCAGCAGCTTGGGGCGTCCGGGGTACTCCTACAATGAGCAGTTCTTC
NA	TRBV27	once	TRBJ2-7	CASSSRVGFAEQYF	TGTGCCAGCAGTTCTAGGGTAGGTTTCGCCGAGCAGTACTTC
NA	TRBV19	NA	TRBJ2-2	CASSFVDSSTGELFF	TGTGCCAGTAGTTTCGTCGACAGCAGCACCGGGGAGCTGTTTTTT
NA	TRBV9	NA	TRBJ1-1	CASSVADRTEAFF	TGTGCCAGCAGCGTAGCTGACAGGACTGAAGCTTTCTTT
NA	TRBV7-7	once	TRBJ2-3	CASSFGSFTDTQYF	TGTGCTAGCAGCTTCGGGAGTTTCACAGATACGCAGTATTTT
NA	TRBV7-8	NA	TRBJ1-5	CASSLSSRIGPQHF	TGTGCCAGCAGCTTATCTTCACGGATAGGGCCCCAGCATTTT
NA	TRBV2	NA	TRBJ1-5	CASTSVNSNQPQHF	TGTGCCAGCACTTCCGTTAATAGCAATCAGCCCCAGCATTTT
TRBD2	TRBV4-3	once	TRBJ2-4	CASSQDSGENIQYF	TGCGCCAGCAGCCAAGACAGCGGGGAAAACATTCAGTACTTC
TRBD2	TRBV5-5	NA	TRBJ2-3	CASSLELAGEVTHGDTQYF	TGTGCCAGCAGCTTGGAATTAGCGGGAGAGGTCACACACGGAGATACGCAGTATTTT
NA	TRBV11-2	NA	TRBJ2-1	CASSLGLAAANEQFF	TGTGCCAGCAGCTTAGGTCTAGCAGCTGCCAATGAGCAGTTCTTC
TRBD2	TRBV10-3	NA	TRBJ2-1	CAIPGTSGRGQDEQFF	TGTGCCATCCCCGGGACTAGCGGGAGAGGGCAGGATGAGCAGTTCTTC
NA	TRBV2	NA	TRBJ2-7	CASTPGRSSYEQYF	TGTGCCAGCACTCCGGGACGTAGCTCCTACGAGCAGTACTTC
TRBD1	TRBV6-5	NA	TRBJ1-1	CASSWDRPNTEAFF	TGTGCCAGCAGTTGGGACAGACCGAACACTGAAGCTTTCTTT
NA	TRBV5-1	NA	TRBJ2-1	CASSPPTAYNEQFF	TGCGCCAGCAGCCCCCCGACAGCGTACAATGAGCAGTTCTTC